The rows below give T cell receptor beta chains drawn from one sample of a study of control samples from healthy donors and cancer patients. The protocol was immunoSEQ multiplex PCR, while the TCRdb copy is restricted to in-frame clones and leaves out a portion. The sample consists of approximately 130,000 clones, around 87% of them appearing once. The specimen sequenced was blood. Source of these receptors: a man aged 60-69 years in good health. CDR3s include the opening cysteine and the closing phenylalanine or tryptophan. D genes are given only for firm matches. Not every row has a clone size; where given, it reads once, few, many or a size class.

D	V	J	size	DNA	CDR3
TRBD2	TRBV15	TRBJ2-3	NA	TGTGCCACCAGCCTGGGCGGGAGGTTAGGCACAGATACGCAGTATTTT	CATSLGGRLGTDTQYF
NA	TRBV7-2	TRBJ1-4	NA	TGTGCCAGCAGCTTAGATTTATTGGCAGCTTCCGAAAAACTGTTTTTT	CASSLDLLAASEKLFF
NA	TRBV3-1/TRBV3-2	TRBJ1-5	few	TGTGCCAGCAGCCAAGGCGTTGGGCCCCAGCATTTT	CASSQGVGPQHF
NA	TRBV6-5	TRBJ1-1	once	TGTGCCAGCAGCCTGATGAACACTGAAGCTTTCTTT	CASSLMNTEAFF
NA	TRBV6-5	TRBJ2-7	NA	TGTGCCAGCAGTCTGGGACCCCAATCCTACGAGCAGTACTTC	CASSLGPQSYEQYF
TRBD1	TRBV7-9	TRBJ2-7	NA	TGTGCCAGCAGCTTAGGGGGGACAGGGGGCATCAACGAGCAGTACTTC	CASSLGGTGGINEQYF
NA	TRBV24-1	TRBJ2-4	once	TGTGCCGCGTGCTGGGACGCAAACATTCAGTACTTC	CAACWDANIQYF
TRBD1	TRBV12-3/TRBV12-4	TRBJ1-2	NA	TGTGCCAGCAGGCAGACAGGGAGTGGCTACACCTTC	CASRQTGSGYTF
TRBD1	TRBV27	TRBJ2-7	NA	TGTGCCAGCAGTTCTCGACAGGGTGTCTACGAGCAGTACTTC	CASSSRQGVYEQYF
NA	TRBV5-1	TRBJ1-5	NA	TGCGCCAGCAGCTTGGACGGGAATCAGCCCCAGCATTTT	CASSLDGNQPQHF
NA	TRBV3-1/TRBV3-2	TRBJ2-3	NA	TGTGCCAGCAGCCAAGGTTACCCCTCCACAGGTACGCAGTATTTT	CASSQGYPSTGTQYF
TRBD2	TRBV7-3	TRBJ2-1	NA	TGTGCCAGCAGCTCCCAACCTGAAGGGACTACGCAGTTCTTC	CASSSQPEGTTQFF
NA	TRBV29-1	TRBJ2-4	NA	TGCAGCGTGTTATACAACATTCAGTACTTC	CSVLYNIQYF
NA	TRBV19	TRBJ1-3	NA	TGTGCCAGTAAACGACGTGTAGACGGAAACACCATATATTTT	CASKRRVDGNTIYF
NA	TRBV27	TRBJ2-1	few	TGTGCCAGCAGTAACTCAGACTCCTACAATGAGCAGTTCTTC	CASSNSDSYNEQFF
NA	TRBV24-1	TRBJ2-2	NA	TGTGCCACCGGGGGGACACTGAACACCGGGGAGCTGTTTTTT	CATGGTLNTGELFF
TRBD2	TRBV3-1/TRBV3-2	TRBJ2-3	NA	TGTGCCAGCAGCCAGACTAGCGGCACAGATACGCAGTATTTT	CASSQTSGTDTQYF
NA	TRBV6-5	TRBJ1-4	NA	TGTGCCAGCAGTATAGGGACGGCTAATGAAAAACTGTTTTTT	CASSIGTANEKLFF
TRBD1	TRBV6-1	TRBJ1-1	NA	TGTGCCAGCAGTGGGGGGACAGGGGTAAGGTACACTGAAGCTTTCTTT	CASSGGTGVRYTEAFF
TRBD2	TRBV10-3	TRBJ2-1	NA	TGTGCCATCCTCGGGAGCGGGGGGACTGACAATGAGCAGTTCTTC	CAILGSGGTDNEQFF
NA	TRBV3-1/TRBV3-2	TRBJ1-2	NA	TGTGCCAGCAGCCAAGAACTCAGCTCCTATGGCTACACCTTC	CASSQELSSYGYTF
NA	TRBV5-4	TRBJ1-4	NA	TGTGCCAGCAGCTCAGACCTCTTGGGTGAAAAACTGTTTTTT	CASSSDLLGEKLFF
TRBD1	TRBV6-2/TRBV6-3	TRBJ2-7	once	TGTGCCAGCAGTAAGCAGCGACAGGGTAGCTCCTACGAGCAGTACTTC	CASSKQRQGSSYEQYF
NA	TRBV12-3/TRBV12-4	TRBJ1-3	NA	TGTGCCAGCAGTCAAAGTAGAAACACCATATATTTT	CASSQSRNTIYF
NA	TRBV5-5	TRBJ2-7	NA	TGTGCCAGCAGGGAGGGACTGCTCGAAGCCTACGAGCAGTACTTC	CASREGLLEAYEQYF
NA	TRBV27	TRBJ2-7	NA	TGTGCCAGCCTATCCTTCTACGAGCAGTACTTC	CASLSFYEQYF
TRBD1	TRBV19	TRBJ1-6	few	TGTGCCAGTAGTACATCGGACAGGGGATTCCAAAGGTCCTATAATTCACCCCTCCACTTT	CASSTSDRGFQRSYNSPLHF
NA	TRBV11-2	TRBJ2-7	NA	TGTGCCAGCAGCTTCAACTTGGAGCAGTACTTC	CASSFNLEQYF
NA	TRBV6-1	TRBJ2-3	NA	NA	CASSEVGGGTRYF
NA	TRBV6-5	TRBJ1-2	NA	TGTGCCAGCAGTTTCGACAGCTATGGCTACACCTTC	CASSFDSYGYTF
NA	TRBV10-3	TRBJ2-3	NA	TGTGCCATCAGTGGACGGGACGCCTCAAAGCCGACAGATACGCAGTATTTT	CAISGRDASKPTDTQYF
TRBD1	TRBV2	TRBJ1-1	once	TGTGCCAGCAAAGGGGACAGGAACACTGAAGCTTTCTTT	CASKGDRNTEAFF
NA	TRBV6-5	TRBJ2-2	few	TGTGCCAGCAGTTACTCCGGCACCGGGGAGCTGTTTTTT	CASSYSGTGELFF
NA	TRBV6-5	TRBJ2-7	NA	TGTGCCAGCAGGGAGATGTTCGGGGGCTACGAGCAGTACTTC	CASREMFGGYEQYF
NA	TRBV4-2	TRBJ2-7	NA	TGTGCCAGCAGCCAAGATGGGAGTAAACAGTACTTC	CASSQDGSKQYF
TRBD1	TRBV25-1	TRBJ2-7	NA	TGTGCCAGCAGTGAGCCGGGACAGGGGGCGTTTGAGCAGTACTTC	CASSEPGQGAFEQYF
TRBD1	TRBV28	TRBJ1-4	NA	TGTGCCAGCAGTGGAACAGGGGCTGCAACTAATGAAAAACTGTTTTTT	CASSGTGAATNEKLFF
NA	TRBV7-8	TRBJ2-3	few	TGTGCCAGCAGCGAAGGAGGGGGCTCAGGGGATACGCAGTATTTT	CASSEGGGSGDTQYF
TRBD1	TRBV10-1	TRBJ2-7	NA	TGCGCCAGCAGTGGAGACAGGGACTACGAGCAGTACTTC	CASSGDRDYEQYF
NA	TRBV18	TRBJ1-1	NA	TGTGCCAGCTCACCCCGGCTGGGGCCCACAAACACTGAAGCTTTCTTT	CASSPRLGPTNTEAFF
NA	TRBV5-6	TRBJ1-1	NA	TGTGCCAGCAGCTACCTCAGACGGCAGAACACTGAAGCTTTCTTT	CASSYLRRQNTEAFF
NA	TRBV27	TRBJ1-6	NA	TGTGCCAGCAGTTCGCTCAAAGGGCTGAATTCACCCCTCCACTTT	CASSSLKGLNSPLHF
NA	TRBV5-6	TRBJ2-4	NA	TGTGCCAGCAGCATTTACAGGGAGGATGCCACCAAAAACATTCAGTACTTC	CASSIYREDATKNIQYF
NA	TRBV19	TRBJ1-4	once	TGTGCCAGTAGGACACAGGGAGGGAATGAAAAACTGTTTTTT	CASRTQGGNEKLFF
NA	TRBV3-1/TRBV3-2	TRBJ2-2	NA	TGTGCCAGCAGCCACGGCCGGGTTGGCGGGGAGCTGTTTTTT	CASSHGRVGGELFF
NA	TRBV6-1	TRBJ2-1	NA	TGTGCCAGCAGTGATACGGGAAATGAGCAGTTCTTC	CASSDTGNEQFF
NA	TRBV5-7	TRBJ1-2	once	TGTGCCAGCAGCCGTTATGGCTACACCTTC	CASSRYGYTF